The next 24 T cell receptor beta chains were all read from a single sample in a study of blood T cell repertoires in COVID-19. Method: immunoSEQ multiplex PCR; TCRdb's copy keeps in-frame clones and lacks some. The table shows approximately 170,000 clones, with approximately 83% occurring only once. The sequenced sample consisted of peripheral blood. Receptors were obtained from a man aged 65 to 79 who had recovered from COVID-19.

The rearrangement links TRBV5-1 to TRBJ2-7; 7 positions agree with TRBD1. This CDR3 is 14 amino acids long. Germline V gives CDR1 SGHRS, CDR2 YFSETQ. V trimming: 0 bases; J trimming: 3 bases; junction bases outside the gene matches: 3. CDR3 nucleotides: TGCGCCAGCAGCTTGGGGACAGGCGGCTACGAGCAGTACTTC. It translates to CASSLGTGGYEQYF.

This chain joins TRBV30 and TRBJ2-7; D is ambiguous. Germline assignment: CDR1 GTSNPN and CDR2 SVGIG (reference sequence). Trimming cost V 3 bases and J 6 bases, with 12 bases left between them. This CDR3 region has 12 residues. CDR3 region: CAWSGDGSEQYF. The CDR3 DNA reads TGTGCCTGGAGCGGAGACGGTAGCGAGCAGTACTTC.

The gene calls are TRBV5-4 and TRBJ1-2, with 12 bases lining up with TRBD1. In germline, CDR1 is SGHNT, CDR2 YYREEE (reference sequence). The CDR3 is made up of 16 amino acids. V was pared by 4 bases and J by 2 bases, with 6 bases of the junction left unmatched. The CDR3 region has the DNA TGTGCCAGCAGCCCTGGGACAGGGGGCAGCAACTATGGCTACACCTTC. Translating gives CASSPGTGGSNYGYTF.

This clone was detected ten times or more. This chain connects TRBV15 to TRBJ2-7, with 7 bases aligning to TRBD1. Germline CDR1 and CDR2: LNHNV and YYDKDF (reference sequence). The CDR3 spans 14 residues. The V and J ends lost 5 bases and 6 bases, in that order; junction bases with no gene match: 10. CDR3 sequence (DNA): TGTGCCACCAGCCTAGCCGGGACAGCTCGCGAGCAGTACTTC. This translates into CATSLAGTAREQYF.

The chain uses TRBV25-1 and TRBJ2-1, with TRBD2 matching over 10 bases. With V trimmed by 7 bases and J by 7 bases, 7 bases remained unmatched. CDR1 is MGHDK and CDR2 is SYGVNS in the germline V gene. The CDR3 contains 14 residues. This CDR3 reads CASTLAGRGNEQFF. CDR3 nucleotides: TGTGCCAGCACACTAGCGGGAAGAGGGAATGAGCAGTTCTTC.

J is TRBJ1-5 and V is TRBV29-1; 10 positions agree with TRBD1. After removal of 5 bases from V and 3 bases from J, the junction contained 7 bases not matched to a gene. The germline CDR1 and CDR2 sequences are SQVTM and ANQGSEA. The CDR3 runs to 15 residues. The CDR3 reads CSVRQGASNNQPQHF. CDR3 DNA: TGCAGCGTTAGACAGGGGGCGAGTAACAATCAGCCCCAGCATTTT.

The V call is TRBV7-9, the J call TRBJ1-1, with TRBD1 matching 7 bases. The junction had 11 bases not matched to a gene; V was cut back by 5 bases and J by 2 bases. Germline V gene data show CDR1 as SEHNR and CDR2 as FQNEAQ (reference sequence). The CDR3 has 16 amino acids. The DNA of the CDR3 is TGTGCCAGCAGCCCCGGAGGGACAGTTTTTAACACTGAAGCTTTCTTT. Residues: CASSPGGTVFNTEAFF.

This clone has a single count. The chain is built from TRBV5-1 and TRBJ2-3; possibly TRBD2 for D (5 bases). The CDR3 is 15 amino acids. Germline V gene lookup returns CDR1 SGHRS and CDR2 YFSETQ. V shed 5 bases and J shed 2 bases, with 15 bases lying between them. CDR3 protein: CASSPGNTDTDTQYF. CDR3 coding DNA: TGCGCCAGCAGTCCCGGGAATACCGACACAGATACGCAGTATTTT.

The chain is built from TRBV2 and TRBJ2-1, with TRBD2 as a possible D gene (5 bases). The CDR3 spans 14 residues. CDR1 and CDR2 from the germline V gene are SNHLY and FYNNEI. Trimming took off 4 bases at V and 9 bases at J, with 16 bases between the two ends. CDR3 bases: TGTGCCAGCAGTGGCCTTACTAGTAATGGTGAGCAGTTCTTC. Translating it yields CASSGLTSNGEQFF.

The chain couples TRBV6-5 to TRBJ2-3; 7 positions agree with TRBD1. With V trimmed by 0 bases and J by 2 bases, 2 bases remained unmatched. The CDR3 loop spans 15 amino acids. Germline V CDR1 and CDR2: MNHEY, SVGAGI. The CDR3 sequence: CASSYSGQFTDTQYF. The CDR3 region has the DNA TGTGCCAGCAGTTACTCGGGACAGTTCACAGATACGCAGTATTTT.

About this clone itself: One end of the junction does not line up with germline, which may come from a read error. This chain links TRBV7-7 with TRBJ2-1; the match to TRBD2 covers 11 bases. Germline CDR1 and CDR2: SSHAT and FNYEAQ (reference sequence). This CDR3 contains 15 residues. This CDR3 is CASSLAGGPNNEQFF. The CDR3, as DNA: TGTGCTAGCAGCTTAGCGGGAGGGCCCAACAATGAGCAGTTCTTC.

The chain joins TRBV9 to TRBJ2-1; 13 positions match TRBD2. This CDR3 is built from 16 residues. Looked up from germline, CDR1 is SGDLS and CDR2 is YYNGEE. The ends lost 3 bases at V and 5 bases at J; junction bases unmatched: 5. This chain's CDR3 is CASSAGLAGIDNEQFF. CDR3 DNA sequence: TGTGCCAGCAGCGCGGGACTAGCGGGAATCGACAATGAGCAGTTCTTC.

The chain joins TRBV9 to TRBJ2-2; D might be TRBD2 (6 bases). V was trimmed by 4 bases and J by 0 bases, leaving 13 bases between them. Germline V gene lookup returns CDR1 SGDLS and CDR2 YYNGEE. This CDR3 has 16 amino acids. CDR3 sequence (DNA): TGTGCCAGCAGCCCCTCCGGGGGTGCGAACACCGGGGAGCTGTTTTTT. Encoded protein: CASSPSGGANTGELFF.

The gene calls are TRBV30 and TRBJ1-2; 8 bases align to TRBD1. CDR3 length: 13 residues. V lost 2 bases, J lost 7 bases, and 6 bases stayed unmatched. Germline CDR1 reads GTSNPN; CDR2 reads SVGIG (reference sequence). CDR3 coding DNA: TGTGCCTGGAGTCCCCGGACAGGGTCTGGCTACACCTTC. Amino acids: CAWSPRTGSGYTF.

The chain recombines TRBV25-1 with TRBJ2-1; weak D call: TRBD2 (5 bases). CDR1 and CDR2 from the germline V gene are MGHDK and SYGVNS. This CDR3 is 16 amino acids long. V was shortened by 5 bases and J by 0 bases, with 14 bases between the two germline ends. CDR3 region: CASSSDYLLSYNEQFF. In nucleotides, the CDR3 is TGTGCCAGCAGTTCCGACTACTTACTCTCCTACAATGAGCAGTTCTTC. Full variable domain (remainder filled in from reference TRBV25-1 and TRBJ2-1): EADIYQTPRYLVIGTGKKITLECSQTMGHDKMYWYQQDPGMELHLIHYSYGVNSTEKGDLSSESTVSRIRTEHFPLTLESARPSHTSQYLCASSSDYLLSYNEQFFGPGTRLTVL.

This chain connects TRBV29-1 to TRBJ2-2; 13 bases are shared with TRBD2. Looked up from germline, CDR1 is SQVTM and CDR2 is ANQGSEA. There are 16 residues in the CDR3. V dropped 0 bases and J dropped 5; count of bases not matched to a gene: 3. This CDR3 reads CSVEETSGRVTGELFF. In DNA form, the CDR3 reads TGCAGCGTTGAAGAAACTAGCGGGAGGGTAACCGGGGAGCTGTTTTTT.

The chain is built from TRBV5-1 and TRBJ2-7; 10 positions match TRBD1. Germline CDR1 and CDR2: SGHRS and YFSETQ. CDR3 length: 15 residues. V lost 5 bases to trimming and J lost 5 bases; unmatched junction nucleotides: 10. DNA for the CDR3: TGCGCCAGCAGGGCTGCCGGGACAGGGGTGAACGAGCAGTACTTC. It encodes CASRAAGTGVNEQYF.

This clone was counted a single time. J is TRBJ2-1 and V is TRBV5-1; 7 positions match TRBD2. The V and J ends lost 0 bases and 3 bases, in that order; junction bases with no gene match: 6. Germline values: CDR1 SGHRS, CDR2 YFSETQ. This CDR3 comprises 16 residues. CDR3 coding DNA: TGCGCCAGCAGCTTGGATCCCAGCGGGAACTACAATGAGCAGTTCTTC. It is translated as CASSLDPSGNYNEQFF.

This clone has only a few counts. The chain is built from TRBV5-4 and TRBJ2-5; D is uncertain. This CDR3 is 13 amino acids long. CDR1 is SGHNT, CDR2 YYREEE, per germline (reference sequence). V lost 2 bases, J lost 2 bases, and 7 bases lay in between. Here the CDR3 DNA reads TGTGCCAGCAGCTTACAAGTTCAAGAGACCCAGTACTTC. Protein: CASSLQVQETQYF.

This chain uses TRBV11-2 with TRBJ2-1; 7 positions match TRBD2. CDR3 length: 16 residues. CDR1 and CDR2 from the germline V gene are SGHAT and FQNNGV. With 5 bases clipped from V and 6 bases from J, the junction kept 13 bases outside the gene matches. The CDR3 reads CASSPGPGTILNEQFF. CDR3 coding DNA: TGTGCCAGCAGCCCCGGGCCCGGGACTATACTCAATGAGCAGTTCTTC.

This chain links TRBV28 with TRBJ2-7; 7 positions match TRBD1. There are 17 residues in the CDR3. Germline V gives CDR1 MDHEN, CDR2 SYDVKM. V was pared by 7 bases and J by 0 bases, with 15 bases of the junction left unmatched. This CDR3 is CASTGTRGTESSYEQYF. The CDR3 coding sequence is TGTGCCAGCACCGGCACCAGGGGGACAGAAAGCTCCTACGAGCAGTACTTC.

This chain joins TRBV6-2 or TRBV6-3 and TRBJ1-2; TRBD1 matches 7 bases. This CDR3 region has 15 residues. Germline trimming cut 6 bases from V and 8 bases from J; bases unmatched to any gene: 15. The germline V gene encodes CDR1 MNHEY and CDR2 SVGEGT. In DNA form, the CDR3 reads TGTGCCAGCAGCCTTATAGGAGGGGGCGGTGAAGGCTACACCTTC. Translating it yields CASSLIGGGGEGYTF.

The rearrangement joins TRBV6-1 to TRBJ2-1, with 13 bases that match TRBD2. The CDR3 runs 16 residues. V lost 1 base and J lost 4; bases outside the gene matches: 1. Germline loops: CDR1 MNHNS, CDR2 SASEGT. The CDR3 sequence is CASSEGGLAGYNEQFF. The DNA of the CDR3 is TGTGCCAGCAGTGAAGGGGGACTAGCGGGATACAATGAGCAGTTCTTC.

V usage is TRBV5-4 and J usage is TRBJ1-1; 7 bases agree with TRBD1. The ends lost 4 bases at V and 0 bases at J; junction bases unmatched: 9. The CDR3 totals 16 residues. From germline, CDR1 is SGHNT and CDR2 YYREEE (reference sequence). The CDR3 spells CASSLRDSRMNTEAFF. CDR3 coding DNA: TGTGCCAGCAGCCTACGGGACAGCCGCATGAACACTGAAGCTTTCTTT.